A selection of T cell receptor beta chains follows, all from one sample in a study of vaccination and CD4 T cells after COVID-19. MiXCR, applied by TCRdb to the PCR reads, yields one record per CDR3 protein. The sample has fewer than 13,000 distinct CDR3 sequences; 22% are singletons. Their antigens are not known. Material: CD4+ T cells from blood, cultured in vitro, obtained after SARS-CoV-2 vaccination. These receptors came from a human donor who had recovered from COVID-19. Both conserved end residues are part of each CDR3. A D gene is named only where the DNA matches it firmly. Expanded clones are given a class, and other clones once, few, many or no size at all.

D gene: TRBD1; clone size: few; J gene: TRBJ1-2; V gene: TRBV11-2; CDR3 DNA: TGTGCCAGCAGCTTCCTCTCAGGGGGCTCCTATGGCTACACCTTC; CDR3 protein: CASSFLSGGSYGYTF
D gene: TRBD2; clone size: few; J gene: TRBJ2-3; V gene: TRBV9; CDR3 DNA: TGTGCCAGCAGCGTAGACAATCTAGCGGGAAGCACAGATACGCAGTATTTT; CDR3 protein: CASSVDNLAGSTDTQYF
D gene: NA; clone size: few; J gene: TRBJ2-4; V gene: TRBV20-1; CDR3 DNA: TGCAGTGCTACTACACAGGTGCTGACCAAAAACATTCAGTACTTC; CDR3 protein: CSATTQVLTKNIQYF
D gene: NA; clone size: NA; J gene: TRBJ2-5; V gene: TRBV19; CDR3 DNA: TGTGCCAGTAGTATAGGTGGGACACTTCAAGAGACCCAGTACTTC; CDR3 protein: CASSIGGTLQETQYF
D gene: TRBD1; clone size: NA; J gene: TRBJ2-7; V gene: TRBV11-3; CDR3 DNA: TGTGCCAGCAGCTCAAGAGACAGGGATCACGAGCAGTACTTC; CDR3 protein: CASSSRDRDHEQYF
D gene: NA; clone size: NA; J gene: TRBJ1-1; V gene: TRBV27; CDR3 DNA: TGTGCCAGCAGACCCCGACGCCTTGGGACATTAAATGAAGCTTTCTTT; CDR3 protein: CASRPRRLGTLNEAFF
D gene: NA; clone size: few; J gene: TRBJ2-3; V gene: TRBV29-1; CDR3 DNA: TGCAGCGTTCGGACAGTAATCTCGCGGGGGCTCAACACAGATACGCAGTATTTT; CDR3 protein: CSVRTVISRGLNTDTQYF
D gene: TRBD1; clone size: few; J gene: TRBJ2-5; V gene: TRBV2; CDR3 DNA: TGTGCCAGCAGAAAAGACAGGGGGCAAGAGACCCAGTACTTC; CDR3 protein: CASRKDRGQETQYF
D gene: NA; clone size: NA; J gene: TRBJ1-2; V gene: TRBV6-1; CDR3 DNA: TGTGCCAGCAGCCCCGCGGGGGTGAGGGGACGAGGCTACACCTTC; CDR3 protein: CASSPAGVRGRGYTF
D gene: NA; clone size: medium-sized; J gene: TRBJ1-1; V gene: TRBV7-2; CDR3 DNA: TGTGCCAGCAGTCCCTTTGGCACTGAAGCTTTCTTT; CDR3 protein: CASSPFGTEAFF
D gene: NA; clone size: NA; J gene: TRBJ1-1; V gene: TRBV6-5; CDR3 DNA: TGTGCCAGCAGTTACCGATCGACGGGCACTGAAGCTTTCTTT; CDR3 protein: CASSYRSTGTEAFF
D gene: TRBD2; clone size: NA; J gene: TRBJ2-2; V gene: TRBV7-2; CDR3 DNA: TGTGCCAGCAGCCCCTGGGGCGGGAGGGCTGGGGGGGAGCTGTTTTTT; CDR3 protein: CASSPWGGRAGGELFF
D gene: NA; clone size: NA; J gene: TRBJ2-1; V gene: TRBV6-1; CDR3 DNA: TGTGCCAGCAGTGACTCTGAGGTCAATGAGCAGTTCTTC; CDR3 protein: CASSDSEVNEQFF
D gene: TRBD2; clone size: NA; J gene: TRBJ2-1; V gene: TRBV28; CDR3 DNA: TGTGCCAGCAGTGGGGGGTCTAGCGGCAACAATGAGCAGTTCTTC; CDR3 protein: CASSGGSSGNNEQFF
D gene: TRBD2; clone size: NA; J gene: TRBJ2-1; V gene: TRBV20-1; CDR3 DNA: TGCAGTGCAGGTCCCGCGGGACTAAGGAACAATGAGCAGTTCTTC; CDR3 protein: CSAGPAGLRNNEQFF
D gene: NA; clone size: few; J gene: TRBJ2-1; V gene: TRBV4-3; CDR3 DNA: TGCGCCAGCAGCCTAACCCGGGTGAGTGAGCAGTTCTTC; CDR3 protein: CASSLTRVSEQFF
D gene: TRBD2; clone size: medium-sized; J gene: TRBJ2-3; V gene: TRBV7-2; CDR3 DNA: TGTGCCAGCAGCCCGTGGACTAGCGGGAGGACTAGCACAGATACGCAGTATTTT; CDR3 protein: CASSPWTSGRTSTDTQYF
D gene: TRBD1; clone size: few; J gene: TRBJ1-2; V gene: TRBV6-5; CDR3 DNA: TGTGCCAGCAGTTACCAGACAGGGGCCCACAACTATGGCTACACCTTC; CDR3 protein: CASSYQTGAHNYGYTF
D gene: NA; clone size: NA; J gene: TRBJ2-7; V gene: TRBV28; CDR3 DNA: TGTGCCAGCAGTTTTGGAAGTACTAGCTCCTACGAGCAGTACTTC; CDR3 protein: CASSFGSTSSYEQYF